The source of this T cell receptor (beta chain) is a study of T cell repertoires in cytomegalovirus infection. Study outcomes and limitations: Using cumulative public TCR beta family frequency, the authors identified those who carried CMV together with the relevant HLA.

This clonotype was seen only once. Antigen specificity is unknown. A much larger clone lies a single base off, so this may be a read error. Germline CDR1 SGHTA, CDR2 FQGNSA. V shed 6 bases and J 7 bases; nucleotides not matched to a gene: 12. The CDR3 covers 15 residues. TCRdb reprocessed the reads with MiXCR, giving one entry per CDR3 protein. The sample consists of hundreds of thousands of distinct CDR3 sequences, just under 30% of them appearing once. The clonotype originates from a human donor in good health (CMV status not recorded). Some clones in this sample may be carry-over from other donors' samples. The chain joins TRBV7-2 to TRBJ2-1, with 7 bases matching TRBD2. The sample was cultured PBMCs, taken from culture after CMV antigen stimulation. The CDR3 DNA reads TGTGCCAGCAGTTCGACTAGCTGGGTAAGGAATGAGCAGTTCTTC. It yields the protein CASSSTSWVRNEQFF.